This TCR beta chain was captured in a study of T cell repertoires in ileal Crohn's disease. Study-wide results and caveats: Clonal expansions were more frequent in active smokers than non-smokers at surgery.

A note on this clone: Its matching antigen is unknown.

Time point defined: neoterminal ileum biopsy at postoperative endoscopy, about 6 months after surgery. Profiling relied on immunoSEQ multiplex PCR, and the TCRdb table lists in-frame clones only, not all of them. The data contain about 59,000 clones, about 88% of them seen just once; the ten biggest clones take up roughly 2%. Looked up from germline, CDR1 is MGHDK and CDR2 is SYGVNS. There are 14 residues in the CDR3. Trimming took 3 bases from V and 7 from J, leaving 12 bases between them. This TCR came from an adult with Crohn's disease. Sequenced input: ileal tissue. The J gene is TRBJ1-4, the V gene TRBV25-1, with D possibly matching TRBD1 (6 bases). The CDR3 nucleotides read TGTGCCAGCAGTGATTCACAGGGTAGTGAAAAACTGTTTTTT. As protein: CASSDSQGSEKLFF.